This TCR beta chain derives from a study of T cells in localized non-small cell lung cancer. Overall study results and limits: It remains possible that heterogeneity exists, since only one tumor region was sequenced. Adjacent lung had a median roughly 50 of the 100 largest tumor clones. A higher density of T cells in blood coincided with extended overall survival. Adjacent uninvolved lung had the highest clonality, suggesting focused antigen responses.

This table comes from immunoSEQ multiplex PCR, and its TCRdb copy is limited to in-frame clones, with some not included. In the table there are approximately 35,000 clones, around 93% of which are singletons. This clone was seen once. Its target is unknown. The material sequenced was peripheral blood, taken before any cancer treatment. This receptor was obtained from a female donor of 60 years or more with stage I lung adenocarcinoma.

CDR3 DNA: TGTGCCAGCAGCTTAGGAGGGGTTGGGACTGAAGCTTTCTTT. Its translation is CASSLGGVGTEAFF. This sequence joins TRBV7-2 and TRBJ1-1; a possible D gene is TRBD1 (5 bases). Germline V CDR1 and CDR2: SGHTA, FQGNSA. The CDR3 extends over 14 amino acids. Between the trimmed V and J ends, which lost 1 base and 5 bases, there was a span of 11 bases.